This TCR beta chain was captured by sequencing in a study of OX40 agonist ivuxolimab in advanced cancers. Profiled with immunoSEQ multiplex PCR; TCRdb holds only in-frame clones, not every one. The table includes tens of thousands of clones, about nine tenths detected once. Germline V gives CDR1 SGHVS, CDR2 FNYEAQ. This CDR3 is built from 16 residues. Trimming cost V 1 base and J 1 base, with 14 bases left between them. Sequencing used CD4+ or CD8+ T cells sorted from blood, obtained in a trial of the OX40 agonist ivuxolimab. The V gene is TRBV7-6, the J gene TRBJ2-7, with a possible D match to TRBD1 (5 bases). The receptor's source is an adult with an advanced solid tumor such as melanoma, head and neck, liver or kidney cancer. CDR3 amino acids: CASSLEAGYLSYEQYF. CDR3 in DNA: TGTGCCAGCAGCTTAGAAGCAGGGTATCTATCCTACGAGCAGTACTTC.